Shown below are 27 T cell receptor beta chains from a single sample sequenced in a study of low-dose radiotherapy and immunotherapy resistance in tumors. Priming of first-strand cDNA relied on TRAV- and TRBV-specific primers (covering alpha and beta chains). It was with a constant-region primer and a V-primer adapter that TCRs were amplified over roughly 19 PCR cycles. A single record per CDR3 protein comes from TCRdb applying MiXCR to the reads. The sample has about 82,000 distinct CDR3 sequences; approximately 20% are singletons. Time point defined: before trial treatment. Sequencing used PBMCs, obtained before treatment. These receptors came from a male donor with prostate cancer.

This clonotype was observed at least ten times. The chain has TRBV9 and TRBJ2-7, with 7 nucleotides matching TRBD1. There are 16 residues in the CDR3. Germline CDR1 reads SGDLS; CDR2 reads YYNGEE. The V gene end was trimmed by 0 bases and the J gene end by 1 base; junction bases not matched to a gene: 7. The CDR3 DNA reads TGTGCCAGCAGCGTAGACCCCGGGACAGTTTCCTACGAGCAGTACTTC. It specifies CASSVDPGTVSYEQYF.

This clonotype was recorded at least ten times. The chain uses TRBV2 and TRBJ1-6; no clear D. CDR3 size: 11 residues. Germline V lookup: CDR1 SNHLY, CDR2 FYNNEI. Trimming took 1 base from V and 11 from J, leaving 3 bases between them. In DNA form, the CDR3 reads TGTGCCAGCAGTGAAGTGGCACCCCTCCACTTT. It yields the protein CASSEVAPLHF.

This clonotype was seen ten or more times. The chain employs TRBV5-1 and TRBJ1-2; TRBD1 is a possible D gene (6 bases). Trimming shortened V by 2 bases and J by 10 bases, and 18 bases separated the two germline ends. The CDR3 spans 14 residues. CDR1 is SGHRS and CDR2 is YFSETQ in the germline V gene. The CDR3 DNA follows: TGCGCCAGCAGCTTTGGACAGAGTGAACATACCTACACCTTC. It codes for CASSFGQSEHTYTF.

The V call is TRBV20-1, the J call TRBJ2-1; 9 bases agree with TRBD2. Losses at the gene ends were 5 bases for V and 8 bases for J; bases not matched to a gene: 13. Germline values: CDR1 DFQATT, CDR2 SNEGSKA (reference sequence). The CDR3 length is 15 residues. CDR3 sequence (DNA): TGCAGTGCTCCTTTAATAGCGGGAGTTGTCTATGAGCAGTTCTTC. Its translation: CSAPLIAGVVYEQFF.

The chain is built from TRBV6-2 or TRBV6-3 and TRBJ1-1; D gene ambiguous. Trimming removed 0 bases at V and 5 bases at J, with 7 bases between. This CDR3 contains 13 residues. Germline V CDR1 and CDR2: MNHEY, SVGEGT. The CDR3 DNA is TGTGCCAGCAGTTACTCCCCCGGGACTGAAGCTTTCTTT. It is translated as CASSYSPGTEAFF.

This clonotype was recorded many times. The chain combines TRBV12-3 or TRBV12-4 with TRBJ1-2; TRBD1 agrees at 8 bases. V lost 5 bases and J lost 3; bases outside the gene matches: 2. The CDR3 loop spans 13 amino acids. The CDR3 is CASSPDRDYGYTF. The CDR3 DNA sequence: TGTGCCAGCAGTCCGGACAGGGACTATGGCTACACCTTC.

This clonotype was seen many times. One end of the junction fails to match germline, which may point to a read error. This chain links TRBV7-7 with TRBJ2-3; D possibly corresponds to TRBD1 (5 bases). Looked up from germline, CDR1 is SSHAT and CDR2 is FNYEAQ (reference sequence). The CDR3 covers 11 residues. CDR3 DNA sequence: TGTGCTAGCATCTGGGGCGATACGCAGTATTTT. It yields the protein CASIWGDTQYF.

The chain links TRBV7-2 to TRBJ2-5; D remains unclear. The CDR3 is 15 amino acids. The germline gives CDR1 SGHTA, CDR2 FQGNSA. V lost 1 base, J lost 4 bases, and 13 bases lay in between. The CDR3 reads CASSLVTPAGETQYF. CDR3 nucleotides: TGTGCCAGCAGCTTAGTAACCCCTGCAGGAGAGACCCAGTACTTC.

This clonotype was counted ten times or more. This rearrangement joins TRBV5-1 to TRBJ1-4; 8 bases are shared with TRBD1. The CDR3 is made up of 15 amino acids. CDR1 is SGHRS, CDR2 YFSETQ, per germline. Unmatched junction bases numbered 8, after V lost 2 bases and J lost 8 bases. The CDR3 DNA sequence: TGCGCCAGCAGCTTACCCACAGGGGGTGTCGAAAAACTGTTTTTT. Amino acid sequence: CASSLPTGGVEKLFF.

Regarding this clonotype: A read error is the likely source, as a far larger clone sits one nucleotide away. CDR3 coding DNA: TGTGCCAACAGGCGAGACAGGGCTGCTGAAGCTTTCTTT. Its protein is CANRRDRAAEAFF. The chain is built from TRBV27 and TRBJ1-1; 7 bases are shared with TRBD1. CDR3 length: 13 amino acids. Germline CDR1 reads MNHEY; CDR2 reads SMNVEV (reference sequence). Trimming took 10 bases from V and 6 from J; bases not matched to a gene: 11.

Ten or more counts support this clonotype. The rearrangement uses TRBV6-2 or TRBV6-3 and TRBJ2-1; 15 nucleotides agree with TRBD2. In germline, CDR1 is MNHEY, CDR2 SVGEGT. The CDR3 spans 16 residues. Trimming cost V 6 bases and J 15 bases; bases outside gene matches: 15. The CDR3 DNA follows: TGTGCCAGCAGAATTTCGGGACTAGCGGGGGGCAACGAACCGTTCTTC. This encodes CASRISGLAGGNEPFF.

Worth noting for this clonotype: Only one base separates this from a far larger clonotype, so it likely reflects a read error. V usage is TRBV29-1 and J usage is TRBJ2-5, with TRBD2 matching over 7 bases. V was pared by 4 bases and J by 11 bases, with 19 bases of the junction left unmatched. This CDR3 is 15 amino acids long. Germline CDR1 SQVTM, CDR2 ANQGSEA. The CDR3 loop reads CSVGGGRSSYNEQYF. The DNA for the CDR3 is TGCAGCGTTGGTGGCGGGAGAAGCTCCTACAATGAGCAGTACTTC.

There are many counts of this clonotype. The chain has TRBV2 and TRBJ1-5; D is possibly TRBD1 (6 bases). The V gene lost 10 bases and the J gene lost 4 bases, with 17 bases spanning the gap. This CDR3 is 14 amino acids long. The germline gives CDR1 SNHLY, CDR2 FYNNEI. CDR3 in amino acids: CATGDDRTNQPQHF. In DNA, the CDR3 is TGTGCCACCGGGGACGACAGGACAAATCAGCCCCAGCATTTT.

This clonotype was counted many times. The chain recombines TRBV13 with TRBJ2-5, with 7 nucleotides matching TRBD2. Germline CDR1 and CDR2: PRHDT and FYEKMQ (reference sequence). CDR3 length equals 14 residues. V dropped 5 bases and J dropped 0; count of bases not matched to a gene: 3. This chain's CDR3 is CASSRGGNQETQYF. The DNA for the CDR3 is TGTGCCAGCAGCCGCGGGGGAAACCAAGAGACCCAGTACTTC.

At least ten counts were recorded for this clonotype. The chain couples TRBV29-1 to TRBJ2-5, with a possible D match to TRBD1 (6 bases). The CDR3 runs 17 residues. Germline V lookup: CDR1 SQVTM, CDR2 ANQGSEA. The germline V and J ends were trimmed by 0 bases and 5 bases, with 22 bases remaining between them. CDR3 amino acids: CSVEDRAPPGVGETQYF. The CDR3 bases are TGCAGCGTTGAAGATCGGGCCCCGCCAGGGGTAGGGGAGACCCAGTACTTC. Looking up the rest from reference TRBV29-1 and TRBJ2-5 gives the full variable domain: SAVISQKPSRDICQRGTSLTIQCQVDSQVTMMFWYRQQPGQSLTLIATANQGSEATYESGFVIDKFPISRPNLTFSTLTVSNMSPEDSSIYLCSVEDRAPPGVGETQYFGPGTRLLVL.

In its sample, this clonotype was seen many times. The chain combines TRBV12-2 with TRBJ1-1; the listed D gene, TRBD1, was not tested against the DNA. TRBV12-2 is listed as a pseudogene. This CDR3 is 15 amino acids long. CDR3 residues: CASRLQTGTNTEAFF. The DNA of the CDR3 is TGTGCAAGTCGCCTACAGACAGGGACGAACACTGAAGCTTTCTTT.

The sample holds many counts of this clonotype. CDR3 coding DNA: TGTGCCAGCTCACCACCGTCTTCCAGGGGTTATTCACCCCTCCACTTT. The encoded protein is CASSPPSSRGYSPLHF. This chain joins TRBV18 and TRBJ1-6, with D possibly matching TRBD1 (6 bases). The CDR3 loop spans 16 amino acids. Looked up from germline, CDR1 is KGHSH and CDR2 is LQKENI. V dropped 0 bases and J dropped 8 bases, with 14 bases sitting between them.

This clonotype has at least ten counts. The chain has TRBV9 and TRBJ2-5; D is possibly TRBD1 or TRBD2 (5 bases each). Trimming took 2 bases from V and 3 from J, leaving 11 bases between them. Germline lookup yields CDR1 SGDLS and CDR2 YYNGEE. The length of the CDR3 is 14 residues. Here the CDR3 reads CASSVGTIKETQYF. The CDR3 nucleotides read TGTGCCAGCAGCGTGGGGACCATCAAAGAGACCCAGTACTTC.

This chain connects TRBV12-3 or TRBV12-4 to TRBJ2-7; maybe TRBD2 (6 bases). Trimming took 3 bases from V and 3 from J, leaving 24 bases between them. The CDR3 has 18 amino acids. CDR3 protein: CASSFEEGLGGLLYEQYF. In nucleotides, the CDR3 is TGTGCCAGCAGTTTTGAAGAGGGTTTGGGAGGACTACTCTACGAGCAGTACTTC.

This clonotype was counted once. This chain connects TRBV5-1 to TRBJ2-5; 9 bases are a match to TRBD1. CDR3 length: 17 residues. Germline CDR1 and CDR2: SGHRS and YFSETQ. Losses at the gene ends were 7 bases for V and 1 base for J; bases not matched to a gene: 14. The CDR3: CASETGQGRVGQETQYF. CDR3 DNA: TGCGCCAGCGAAACGGGACAGGGAAGGGTCGGCCAAGAGACCCAGTACTTC.

In the case of this clonotype: The likely explanation is a read error, given a far larger clone one base away. The rearrangement joins TRBV5-3 to TRBJ2-7; 7 bases map to TRBD2. TRBV5-3 is marked as an open reading frame, function uncertain. J was trimmed by 4 bases and V by 8 bases; bases with no gene match: 15. CDR3 size: 15 residues. This chain's CDR3 is CASSTGTIVLYEQYF. The CDR3 region has the DNA TGTGCCAGCAGCACCGGGACTATCGTCCTGTACGAGCAGTACTTC.

This clonotype showed up many times. The rearrangement joins TRBV3-1 to TRBJ2-1, with D maybe TRBD2 (5 bases). Germline CDR1 reads LGHDT; CDR2 reads YNNKEL (reference sequence). The CDR3 consists of 13 residues. V was clipped by 0 bases and J by 8 bases, with 8 bases between them. The CDR3, as DNA: TGTGCCAGCAGCCAAGATAGGCGGGATGAGCAGTTCTTC. This gives the protein CASSQDRRDEQFF.

This clonotype was counted many times. The chain recombines TRBV7-8 with TRBJ2-2; 10 nucleotides agree with TRBD2. The V gene's germline CDR1 is SGHVS and CDR2 FQNEAQ. After removal of 5 bases from V and 6 bases from J, the junction contained 12 bases not matched to a gene. The CDR3 totals 17 residues. The CDR3 reads CASSPSSLAGGSGELFF. Written as DNA, the CDR3 is TGTGCCAGCAGCCCCAGTTCCTTAGCGGGAGGTTCCGGGGAGCTGTTTTTT.

This clonotype was observed at least ten times. V usage is TRBV4-3 and J usage is TRBJ2-2; tentatively, D is TRBD1 (6 bases). The V end lost 4 bases, the J end lost 3 bases, and 12 bases lay between the germline ends. Germline-derived CDR1 and CDR2 are LGHNA and YSLEER. CDR3 length equals 15 residues. The DNA of the CDR3 is TGCGCCAGCAGCCTGGGATACAGGGACACCGGGGAGCTGTTTTTT. This sequence encodes CASSLGYRDTGELFF.

To note about this clonotype: A far larger clone is off by one base, so a read error is likely. The chain uses TRBV6-6 and TRBJ1-2; D gene uncertain. V lost 6 bases and J 4 bases, leaving 15 bases between the germline ends. Germline V CDR1 and CDR2: MNHNY, SVGAGI (reference sequence). This CDR3 spans 14 amino acids. CDR3 in amino acids: CASRNRRGSYGYTF. DNA of the CDR3: TGTGCCAGCAGGAACCGACGGGGTAGCTATGGCTACACCTTC.

In the case of this clonotype: A far larger clone is just one base off, so this is likely a read error. This rearrangement joins TRBV6-6 to TRBJ2-7; TRBD1 agrees at 8 bases. This CDR3 has 13 amino acids. CDR1 and CDR2 from the germline V gene are MNHNY and SVGAGI (reference sequence). The CDR3 reads CTSSRGLEYEQYF. The DNA for the CDR3 is TGTACCAGCAGCAGGGGGCTGGAGTACGAGCAGTACTTC.

This clonotype was seen repeatedly, ten times or more. The chain carries TRBV30 and TRBJ2-5, with 9 positions matching TRBD2. The CDR3 totals 14 residues. After removal of 5 bases from V and 5 bases from J, the junction contained 9 bases not matched to a gene. Germline V gene data show CDR1 as GTSNPN and CDR2 as SVGIG (reference sequence). DNA for the CDR3: TGTGCCTGGTCGCGGGGGGGCCCTGTGGAGACCCAGTACTTC. It translates to CAWSRGGPVETQYF.